This entry is about one T cell receptor (beta chain). Its antigen target is currently unknown. No base quality values were provided; no much bigger clone lies one nucleotide off. This record comes from a study of T cell responses to AZD1222 COVID-19 vaccine (dated by TCRdb to the early 2020s). Regarding the study in general: AZD1222 recipients with second doses at about 4 weeks or about 12 weeks were pooled, because spike-specific TCR depth and breadth did not differ between schedules. A total of 230 to 250 trial participants underwent TCR sequencing, of whom nearly 210 had received two doses of AZD1222 and 26 had received two doses of the MenACWY control vaccine. Enrollment into the trials was organized by age into subgroups of 18-55, 56-69 and 70-plus years, and those subgroups contained approximately 160, 26 and 62 TCR-sequenced participants, respectively. Overall study outcomes, separate from this receptor: Reportedly, almost half of the unique spike-specific TCRs recognized epitopes lying outside the regions that are mutated in the B.1.351 and B.1.1.7 variants. Because no day 14 peak-response samples were available, repertoires were characterized only after the peak T cell response. Conclusions about previously exposed vaccinees are limited because only a handful of AZD1222 recipients were SARS-CoV-2 seropositive at baseline. Participants were mostly white British and included more females than males, and it was suggested by the authors that clonal diversity may have been underestimated. The 56-69-year group was small, and its depth increase did not reach significance, likely because of low power. The vaccine-associated CD4 TCRs covered the entire spike protein, and the dominant responses fell in regions 160-218 and 743-854. After two AZD1222 doses, both the breadth and the depth of spike-specific TCRs were significantly higher than at day 0 and than in MenACWY recipients.

The CDR3 regions of human TCRbeta chains were analyzed by immunosequencing. Turning to the authors' computational methods: TCRs in the repertoires were compared against a reference library of SARS-CoV-2-specific TCRs that had been generated with the MIRA antigen-specificity platform. Breadth was defined as the fraction of unique TCRs that were SARS-CoV-2-associated, and depth was defined as the fraction of total T cells that were SARS-CoV-2-associated. Using the MIRA data, each spike-specific TCR was mapped to the spike region that the TCR reacts to and placed in a CD4 or CD8 class. Log10-transformed breadth and depth values were compared by one-way ANOVA with Sidak's multiple comparisons tests. As stored in TCRdb, this immuneACCESS dataset retains in-frame rearrangements with V and J assigned. A fraction of the clones does not appear; measured against another copy, unresolved V genes explain less than half of the discrepancy, and the remainder lacks a known reason. V and J calls and clone size are given by that table; D and trimming were obtained from the DNA. This sample gives roughly 130,000 clones in total; 91% of them show up just once. Together, the top ten hold more than 2.5% of the sample.

CDR1 and CDR2, per the germline V gene, are SGHRS and YFSETQ. Trimming costs V 1 base and J 2 bases, and their ends lie 15 bases apart. Reading from cysteine to phenylalanine, the CDR3 counts 16 amino acids. Only the CDR3 portion is preserved as DNA: 48 bases, with reading frame beginning at the first base. This specimen's time point label, per the study, means: baseline before first vaccination. Samples from vaccinated people were obtained from the UK trials COV001 and COV002, which included a single-blind randomized controlled phase 2/3 trial of AZD1222 (ChAdOx1 nCoV-19) in healthy adults. Trial participant PBMC samples were collected at day 0 and day 28 after the second dose for TCRbeta chain sequencing.

The sequenced sample was peripheral blood, obtained on day 0 of AZD1222 vaccination. This receptor chain uses TRBV5-1 and TRBJ1-1; the D segment could be TRBD1, given 6 matching bases. The clonotype was recovered from an adult in good health. The DNA sequence follows: TGCGCCAGCAGCTTGCTTTTTGGACAGTACAACACTGAAGCTTTCTTT. Its coded protein is CASSLLFGQYNTEAFF.